Sequencing of this T cell receptor beta chain was carried out in a study of blood T cell repertoires in COVID-19. For the study at large: From the United States, Italy and Spain came samples of acute and convalescent COVID-19.

Deletions cut 4 bases from V and 3 bases from J, with 19 bases between. Germline-derived CDR1 and CDR2 are LGHDT and YNNKEL (reference sequence). The CDR3 is 17 amino acids. Per the original methods: Amplification from reference gene primers served as the basis for estimated nucleated cell counts. Data came from immunoSEQ multiplex PCR; TCRdb stores just in-frame clones and leaves some out. For V, J and clone size, that table is used; D and trimming come from the DNA. This repertoire shows about 100,000 clones, more than 60% found once; its top ten account for 20%. This clonotype was sampled from a man aged 65 to 85 with active or convalescent COVID-19. The sequencing sample was made of peripheral blood. The chain has TRBV3-1 (or the pseudogene TRBV3-2) and TRBJ1-3; tentative D call: TRBD1 (5 bases). The CDR3 DNA is TGTGCCAGCAGCCCCTCTGCTCTGCAGGGAAATGGAAACACCATATATTTT. Translated: CASSPSALQGNGNTIYF.